A selection of T cell receptor beta chains follows, all from one sample in a study of CDR3 diversity in severe acne. TCRdb re-derived calls from the PCR reads in MiXCR, one entry per CDR3 protein. The top ten clones hold roughly 12% of a sample with over 100,000 distinct CDR3 sequences, around 53% of them seen once. The sequencing sample was made of blood. Receptors were obtained from a male donor with acne. The CDR3 runs from the conserved cysteine through the conserved F or W. The D gene is left open where the match is weak. For some rows the clone size is stated as once, few or many, or as a class when expanded; others skip it.

d_gene	abundance	j_gene	v_gene	CDR3aa	CDR3nt
TRBD2	many	TRBJ2-3	TRBV4-1	CASSQPLAGVVTDTQYF	TGCGCCAGCAGCCAGCCCCTGGCGGGGGTGGTGACAGATACGCAGTATTTT
-	-	TRBJ1-3	TRBV10-2	CASSESNGPGNTIYF	TGCGCCAGCAGTGAGTCGAACGGCCCTGGAAACACCATATATTTT
-	-	TRBJ1-6	TRBV7-9	CASSSRSTPLHF	TGTGCCAGCAGCTCACGCAGCACACCCCTCCACTTT
-	many	TRBJ2-2	TRBV3-2	CASSQVQQGYTGELFF	TGTGCCAGCAGCCAAGTTCAACAGGGCTACACCGGGGAGCTGTTTTTT
TRBD1	-	TRBJ1-2	TRBV20-1	CSARLGQGANYGYTF	TGCAGTGCTAGACTGGGACAGGGGGCTAACTATGGCTACACCTTC
-	once	TRBJ2-7	TRBV6-1	CASTILHEQYF	TGTGCCAGCACCATCCTCCACGAGCAGTACTTC
-	-	TRBJ2-3	TRBV25-1	CASSEYGLSTDTQYF	TGTGCCAGCAGTGAGTACGGGCTCAGCACAGATACGCAGTATTTT
TRBD1	-	TRBJ2-6	TRBV4-3	CASGPGGRTEAF	TGCGCCAGCGGGCCAGGGGGCCGAACTGAAGCTTTC
TRBD2	-	TRBJ2-7	TRBV12-3/TRBV12-4	CASSLGLVAGGQAYEQYF	TGTGCCAGCAGTTTAGGGCTGGTAGCGGGAGGGCAGGCTTACGAGCAGTACTTC
-	once	TRBJ2-5	TRBV12-3/TRBV12-4	CASSPTTGVQETQYF	TGTGCCAGCAGTCCAACAACGGGAGTCCAAGAGACCCAGTACTTC
-	-	TRBJ2-3	TRBV2	CASSEIGADYTDTQYF	TGTGCCAGCAGTGAAATCGGGGCTGATTACACAGATACGCAGTATTTT
-	-	TRBJ1-5	TRBV18	CASSPNGQGNNQPQHF	TGTGCCAGCTCACCAAATGGGCAGGGTAACAATCAGCCCCAGCATTTT
TRBD1	many	TRBJ2-7	TRBV4-2	CASSLQRQGTGEQYF	TGTGCCAGCAGCCTACAACGACAGGGAACTGGGGAGCAGTACTTC
-	-	TRBJ2-7	TRBV29-1	CSVERTPYEQYF	TGCAGCGTTGAAAGGACCCCCTACGAGCAGTACTTC
-	many	TRBJ2-7	TRBV20-1	CSAIRGVGSYEQYF	TGCAGTGCTATCCGAGGGGTGGGCTCCTACGAGCAGTACTTC
-	-	TRBJ2-7	TRBV2	CASSSRGSYEQYF	TGTGCCAGCTCGTCCAGGGGTTCCTACGAGCAGTACTTC
-	-	TRBJ2-7	TRBV10-3	CAIETSPGEQYF	TGTGCCATCGAGACTTCGCCCGGCGAGCAGTACTTC
-	many	TRBJ1-5	TRBV2	CASTEGGGGAWPQHF	TGTGCCAGCACCGAAGGGGGTGGAGGCGCGTGGCCCCAGCATTTT
TRBD2	-	TRBJ2-1	TRBV7-3	CASSFGGASYNEQFF	TGTGCCAGCAGCTTCGGGGGGGCCTCCTACAATGAGCAGTTCTTC
TRBD2	-	TRBJ2-5	TRBV15	CATNPQFSGRVETQYF	TGTGCCACCAACCCCCAGTTTAGCGGGAGGGTAGAGACCCAGTACTTC
TRBD2	-	TRBJ2-2	TRBV7-9	CASSPGLAGWPGELFF	TGTGCCAGCAGCCCGGGACTAGCGGGATGGCCCGGGGAGCTGTTTTTT
-	medium-sized	TRBJ2-1	TRBV24-1	CATSVKSYNEQFF	TGTGCCACCAGTGTCAAGAGCTACAATGAGCAGTTCTTC
-	-	TRBJ2-7	TRBV2	CASSEYPSRYEQYF	TGTGCCAGCAGTGAATATCCTAGCCGCTACGAGCAGTACTTC
-	-	TRBJ2-1	TRBV9	CASTDEGSSYNEQFF	TGTGCCAGCACCGACGAGGGAAGCTCCTACAATGAGCAGTTCTTC
TRBD2	once	TRBJ2-7	TRBV20-1	CSGVGSGGYEQYF	TGCAGTGGAGTGGGTAGCGGGGGGTACGAGCAGTACTTC
-	once	TRBJ1-2	TRBV25-1	CASSESGLYGYTF	TGTGCCAGCAGTGAATCGGGCCTCTATGGCTACACCTTC
-	-	TRBJ2-5	TRBV29-1	CSVENRFWEETQYF	TGCAGCGTGGAGAATCGGTTTTGGGAAGAGACCCAGTACTTC
-	many	TRBJ2-3	TRBV7-7	CASSTLEIPDTQYF	TGTGCTAGCAGCACGCTAGAAATCCCAGATACGCAGTATTTT
TRBD2	-	TRBJ2-2	TRBV6-5	CASRTRTSGRDTGELFF	TGTGCCAGCAGAACCCGAACTAGCGGGAGAGACACCGGGGAGCTGTTTTTT